This record covers a single T cell receptor (beta chain). V dropped 5 bases and J dropped 4; count of bases not matched to a gene: 14. Germline CDR1 SGHDT, CDR2 YYEEEE. The CDR3 is made up of 16 amino acids. This specimen comes from a study of identifying expanded T cells in peripheral blood. The protocol was immunoSEQ multiplex PCR, while the TCRdb copy is restricted to in-frame clones and leaves out a portion. The table records about 78,000 clones, just under 85% of them present only once. Sequenced sample: blood. The clonotype was recovered from a person between 18 and 75 years old in good health. The chain carries TRBV5-6 and TRBJ2-5; 7 bases are a match to TRBD1. The CDR3 spells CASRSAGIGDRETQYF. DNA of the CDR3: TGTGCCAGCAGATCCGCCGGTATAGGGGACAGAGAGACCCAGTACTTC. Supplemented by reference TRBV5-6 and TRBJ2-5, the full variable domain reads DAGVTQSPTHLIKTRGQQVTLRCSPKSGHDTVSWYQQALGQGPQFIFQYYEEEERQRGNFPDRFSGHQFPNYSSELNVNALLLGDSALYLCASRSAGIGDRETQYFGPGTRLLVL.